The following is a T cell receptor beta chain sequence with its context. CDR3 length equals 13 residues. Trimming took off 5 bases at V and 4 bases at J, with 11 bases between the two ends. Germline V gives CDR1 MNHEY, CDR2 SMNVEV (reference sequence). Clones were read by immunoSEQ multiplex PCR, and TCRdb kept only the in-frame ones, dropping some. The sample lists under 80,000 clones, around 94% occurring once. This specimen comes from a study of control samples from healthy donors and cancer patients. Sequenced input: blood. This receptor was taken from a woman between 40 and 50 years old in good health. The chain is built from TRBV27 and TRBJ1-2, with a weak D call TRBD1 (6 bases). The CDR3 nucleotides are TGTGCCAGCAGTGGCGACAGGCTCTATGGCTACACCTTC. It is translated as CASSGDRLYGYTF.